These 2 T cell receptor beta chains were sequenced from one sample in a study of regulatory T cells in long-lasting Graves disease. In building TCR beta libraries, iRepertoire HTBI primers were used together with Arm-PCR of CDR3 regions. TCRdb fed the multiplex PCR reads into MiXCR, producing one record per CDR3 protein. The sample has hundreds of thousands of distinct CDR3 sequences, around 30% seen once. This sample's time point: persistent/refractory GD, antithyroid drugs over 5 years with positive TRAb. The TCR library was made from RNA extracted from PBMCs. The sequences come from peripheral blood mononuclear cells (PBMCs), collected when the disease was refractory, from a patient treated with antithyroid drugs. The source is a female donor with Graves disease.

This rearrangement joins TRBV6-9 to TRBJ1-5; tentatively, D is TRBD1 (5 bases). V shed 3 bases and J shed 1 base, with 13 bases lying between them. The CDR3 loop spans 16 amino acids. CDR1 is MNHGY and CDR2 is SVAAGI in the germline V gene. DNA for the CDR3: TGTGCCAGCAGTTACGGGGGGGTGGAAAGCAATCAGCCCCAGCATTTT. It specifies CASSYGGVESNQPQHF.

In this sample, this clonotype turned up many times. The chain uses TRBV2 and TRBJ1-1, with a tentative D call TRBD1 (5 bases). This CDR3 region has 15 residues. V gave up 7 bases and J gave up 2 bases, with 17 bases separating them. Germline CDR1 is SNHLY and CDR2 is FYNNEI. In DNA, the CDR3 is TGTGCCAGCACCCAGTTGGGGGGGGACAACACTGAAGCTTTCTTT. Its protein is CASTQLGGDNTEAFF.